The 25 T cell receptor beta chains reported below all come from one sample, sequenced in a study of OX40 agonist ivuxolimab in advanced cancers. The repertoire was sequenced with immunoSEQ multiplex PCR; TCRdb's copy has only in-frame clones and lacks some. The table lists roughly 75,000 clones, more than 85% of them singletons. Sample: CD4+ or CD8+ T cells sorted from blood, taken in a trial of the OX40 agonist ivuxolimab. These receptors came from an adult with an advanced solid tumor such as melanoma, head and neck, liver or kidney cancer.

V is TRBV6-6 and J is TRBJ1-2; 7 nucleotides match TRBD1. Germline V CDR1 and CDR2: MNHNY, SVGAGI (reference sequence). CDR3 size: 14 residues. The ends lost 5 bases at V and 2 bases at J; junction bases unmatched: 5. CDR3 bases: TGTGCCAGCAGTCCCCTGACAGGGAACTATGGCTACACCTTC. This translates into CASSPLTGNYGYTF.

This chain links TRBV10-1 with TRBJ1-1, with unresolved D. This CDR3 has 14 amino acids. Per germline, CDR1 WNHNN and CDR2 SYGVQD (reference sequence). The V and J ends lost 3 bases and 1 base respectively, with 9 bases between them. The CDR3 here is CASSDTQANTEAFF. The CDR3 DNA is TGCGCCAGCAGTGATACCCAGGCGAACACTGAAGCTTTCTTT.

The rearrangement uses TRBV6-5 and TRBJ2-5, with D possibly called TRBD1 or TRBD2 (6 bases each). V was shortened by 7 bases and J by 7 bases, with 16 bases between the two germline ends. There are 13 residues in the CDR3. Germline loops: CDR1 MNHEY, CDR2 SVGAGI. DNA for the CDR3: TGTGCCAGCATAGGGGGGACACCTCCGACCCAGTACTTC. The encoded protein is CASIGGTPPTQYF.

This clone was detected only once. The chain combines TRBV27 with TRBJ2-7; the D gene is possibly TRBD2 (7 bases). The V end lost 0 bases, the J end lost 11 bases, and 17 bases lay between the germline ends. The CDR3 sequence is 14 residues long. Germline V gives CDR1 MNHEY, CDR2 SMNVEV (reference sequence). CDR3 sequence: CASSLSAPRGGEYF. The CDR3 coding sequence is TGTGCCAGCAGTTTATCGGCCCCTAGGGGGGGAGAGTACTTC.

The rearrangement joins TRBV27 to TRBJ1-2; 7 nucleotides line up with TRBD1. Germline-derived CDR1 and CDR2 are MNHEY and SMNVEV (reference sequence). The CDR3 is made up of 14 amino acids. V shed 3 bases, J shed 6 bases, and the junction held 7 bases outside the gene matches. CDR3 sequence reads: CASSFKGGRNGYTF. CDR3 coding DNA: TGTGCCAGCAGTTTCAAAGGGGGCAGGAATGGCTACACCTTC.

The chain uses TRBV19 and TRBJ2-2; D is unclear. Trimming shortened V by 5 bases and J by 8 bases, and 15 bases separated the two germline ends. CDR1 is LNHDA, CDR2 SQIVND, per germline (reference sequence). CDR3 length: 14 residues. The DNA for the CDR3 is TGTGCCAGTAGTCCTTCCCAGCGAACGGGGGAGCTGTTTTTT. Translating gives CASSPSQRTGELFF.

The genes are TRBV19 and TRBJ2-2; 8 bases are shared with TRBD2. Germline V gene data show CDR1 as LNHDA and CDR2 as SQIVND (reference sequence). Trimming removed 8 bases from V and 6 bases from J; junction bases left unmatched: 20. The CDR3 is 18 residues long. This CDR3 is CASYGSPGGGAGAGELFF. The DNA of the CDR3 is TGTGCCAGTTACGGCTCGCCGGGAGGGGGGGCCGGGGCCGGGGAGCTGTTTTTT.

The rearrangement links TRBV19 to TRBJ2-7; 8 bases fit TRBD2. This CDR3 comprises 17 residues. Unmatched junction bases numbered 9, after V lost 1 base and J lost 1 base. Per germline, CDR1 LNHDA and CDR2 SQIVND (reference sequence). The CDR3 DNA reads as TGTGCCAGTAGTATAGGTTCCCCTAGCGGGTATTCCTACGAGCAGTACTTC. Its protein product is CASSIGSPSGYSYEQYF.

The chain couples TRBV13 to TRBJ2-3; 12 nucleotides match TRBD2. The V and J ends lost 7 bases and 2 bases, in that order; junction bases with no gene match: 7. The CDR3 contains 16 residues. CDR1 is PRHDT, CDR2 FYEKMQ, per germline (reference sequence). CDR3: CASTILAGGPTDTQYF. DNA for the CDR3: TGTGCCAGCACCATACTAGCGGGAGGACCCACAGATACGCAGTATTTT.

In its sample, this clone was seen once. The V call is TRBV2, the J call TRBJ2-1; 10 bases align to TRBD2. CDR1 is SNHLY, CDR2 FYNNEI, per germline. The CDR3 spans 15 residues. J lost 5 bases, V lost 7 bases, and 8 bases had no gene match. CDR3: CASIQSGGGDNEQFF. DNA of the CDR3: TGTGCCAGCATTCAAAGCGGGGGGGGAGACAATGAGCAGTTCTTC.

The chain couples TRBV11-2 to TRBJ2-7, with D hard to call. CDR3 length: 11 amino acids. CDR1 SGHAT and CDR2 FQNNGV come from the germline V gene. V lost 5 bases and J lost 3, with 5 bases in between. As DNA, the CDR3 is TGTGCCAGCAGCCAGTACTACGAGCAGTACTTC. It translates to CASSQYYEQYF.

The chain employs TRBV2 and TRBJ1-3; the D is unclear. CDR1 and CDR2 (germline): SNHLY, FYNNEI. Trimming pared 6 bases from V and 4 bases from J, leaving 19 bases between. The CDR3 extends over 16 amino acids. CDR3 DNA: TGTGCCAGCAGCCCTCCCCGTCTCGTTCCCGGAAACACCATATATTTT. Translating it yields CASSPPRLVPGNTIYF.

The V gene is TRBV11-2, the J gene TRBJ2-3; the D is unclear. CDR1 SGHAT and CDR2 FQNNGV come from the germline V gene. The CDR3 is 14 amino acids. With 4 bases removed from V and 6 bases from J, the gap between germline ends came to 14 bases. This CDR3 is CASSSGSPIDTQYF. Here the CDR3 DNA reads TGTGCCAGCAGCTCCGGGTCCCCCATTGATACGCAGTATTTT.

V gene TRBV30 combines with J gene TRBJ1-4; D is perhaps TRBD1 (6 bases). Per germline, CDR1 GTSNPN and CDR2 SVGIG (reference sequence). This CDR3 is 12 amino acids long. Trimming removed 5 bases from V and 4 bases from J, with 8 bases in between. CDR3 in DNA: TGTGCCTGGGGGGACATTAATGAAAAACTGTTTTTT. Amino acid sequence: CAWGDINEKLFF.

The CDR3 reads CASSENVLSNQPQHF. As DNA, the CDR3 is TGTGCCAGCAGCGAAAACGTCCTTAGCAATCAGCCCCAGCATTTT. The V and J genes are TRBV5-8 and TRBJ1-5, with unresolved D. The CDR3 has 15 residues. Per germline, CDR1 SGHTS and CDR2 YDEGEE. Trimming pared 4 bases from V and 0 bases from J, leaving 11 bases between.

V gene TRBV5-1 combines with J gene TRBJ1-1; D remains unclear. Germline loops: CDR1 SGHRS, CDR2 YFSETQ. Trimming removed 0 bases at V and 0 bases at J, with 6 bases between. This CDR3 is 14 amino acids long. The CDR3 DNA is TGCGCCAGCAGCTTGGTCCGGTTGAACACTGAAGCTTTCTTT. Protein product: CASSLVRLNTEAFF.

The rearrangement links TRBV7-6 to TRBJ1-1; maybe TRBD1 (5 bases). The CDR3 loop spans 13 amino acids. Germline CDR1 and CDR2: SGHVS and FNYEAQ. The ends were cut back, 4 bases at V and 4 bases at J, with 10 bases in the middle. CDR3: CASSSTGPTEAFF. CDR3 sequence (DNA): TGTGCCAGCAGCTCCACGGGGCCCACTGAAGCTTTCTTT. Looking up the rest from reference TRBV7-6 and TRBJ1-1 gives the full variable domain: GAGVSQSPRYKVTKRGQDVALRCDPISGHVSLYWYRQALGQGPEFLTYFNYEAQQDKSGLPNDRFSAERPEGSISTLTIQRTEQRDSAMYRCASSSTGPTEAFFGQGTRLTVV.

This chain joins TRBV27 and TRBJ1-1; D gene ambiguous. Germline loops: CDR1 MNHEY, CDR2 SMNVEV (reference sequence). The germline V and J ends were trimmed by 0 bases and 4 bases, with 12 bases remaining between them. There are 15 residues in the CDR3. The DNA for the CDR3 is TGTGCCAGCAGTTTATCGGGCAGGCCATCCACTGAAGCTTTCTTT. Translation: CASSLSGRPSTEAFF.

This chain links TRBV6-1 with TRBJ2-5; 9 nucleotides match TRBD1. Germline V lookup: CDR1 MNHNS, CDR2 SASEGT. This CDR3 is 14 amino acids long. V was pared by 6 bases and J by 5 bases, with 7 bases of the junction left unmatched. The CDR3 bases are TGTGCCAGCAGGGGACAGGGATCGTTGGAGACCCAGTACTTC. This codes for CASRGQGSLETQYF.

The chain links TRBV11-2 to TRBJ2-3, with D unclear. V lost 5 bases to trimming and J lost 4 bases, with 7 bases between them. The germline V gene encodes CDR1 SGHAT and CDR2 FQNNGV. The CDR3 is made up of 12 amino acids. CDR3 coding DNA: TGTGCCAGCAGCCAAAGGGCAGATACGCAGTATTTT. It codes for CASSQRADTQYF.

V is TRBV5-6 and J is TRBJ1-2, with TRBD1 matching 8 bases. Germline V gives CDR1 SGHDT, CDR2 YYEEEE. After removal of 4 bases from V and 2 bases from J, the junction contained 4 bases not matched to a gene. The CDR3 spans 14 residues. DNA for the CDR3: TGTGCCAGCAGCAACAGGGGGGTGAACTATGGCTACACCTTC. Its protein product is CASSNRGVNYGYTF.

The chain joins TRBV7-2 to TRBJ1-2; TRBD1 matches at 9 bases. This CDR3 has 18 amino acids. The germline CDR1 and CDR2 sequences are SGHTA and FQGNSA. With 0 bases clipped from V and 6 bases from J, the junction kept 14 bases outside the gene matches. CDR3 sequence: CASSLATARDRARDGYTF. CDR3 sequence (DNA): TGTGCCAGCAGCTTAGCAACCGCCCGGGACAGGGCGCGGGATGGCTACACCTTC.

The rearrangement links TRBV5-4 to TRBJ2-1; D gene unclear. This CDR3 has 12 residues. Trimming removed 0 bases at V and 6 bases at J, with 4 bases between. From germline, CDR1 is SGHNT and CDR2 YYREEE (reference sequence). The CDR3 sequence: CASSLGGNEQFF. CDR3 nucleotide sequence: TGTGCCAGCAGCTTGGGGGGCAATGAGCAGTTCTTC. The full variable domain, its missing parts supplied by reference TRBV5-4 and TRBJ2-1, is ETGVTQSPTHLIKTRGQQVTLRCSSQSGHNTVSWYQQALGQGPQFIFQYYREEENGRGNFPPRFSGLQFPNYSSELNVNALELDDSALYLCASSLGGNEQFFGPGTRLTVL.

The chain couples TRBV6-5 to TRBJ2-5; the match to TRBD2 covers 16 bases. The germline gives CDR1 MNHEY, CDR2 SVGAGI. Trimming cost V 4 bases and J 8 bases; bases outside gene matches: 4. This CDR3 has 15 amino acids. The DNA of the CDR3 is TGTGCCAGCAGTTTGGGACTAGCGGGGGGGCTTACCCAGTACTTC. It translates to CASSLGLAGGLTQYF.

This chain links TRBV4-1 with TRBJ2-1; maybe TRBD2 (5 bases). Trimming stripped 4 bases from V and 4 bases from J, with 11 bases between. Germline V gene lookup returns CDR1 MGHRA and CDR2 YSYEKL. This CDR3 region has 14 residues. The CDR3 coding sequence is TGCGCCAGCAGCCTTGGAGGTCTATACAATGAGCAGTTCTTC. Protein sequence: CASSLGGLYNEQFF.